This TCR beta chain was sequenced for a study of blood T cell repertoires in COVID-19. Background on the study: Sites across the United States, Italy and Spain contributed samples from acute and convalescent COVID-19.

TCRdb keeps only in-frame clones here, not all; method: immunoSEQ multiplex PCR. The repertoire holds around 54,000 clones, with around 89% as singletons. V was clipped by 7 bases and J by 2 bases, with 18 bases between them. The CDR3 spans 16 residues. Germline V lookup: CDR1 SGHNT, CDR2 YENEEA. Sequencing was performed on peripheral blood. V is TRBV11-3 and J is TRBJ2-1; the D gene is possibly TRBD1 (5 bases). This sequence was found in a human donor in a cohort sampled during active COVID-19. CDR3 loop: CASTRKQVSTYNEQFF. The CDR3 bases are TGTGCCAGCACCCGAAAACAGGTATCAACCTACAATGAGCAGTTCTTC.